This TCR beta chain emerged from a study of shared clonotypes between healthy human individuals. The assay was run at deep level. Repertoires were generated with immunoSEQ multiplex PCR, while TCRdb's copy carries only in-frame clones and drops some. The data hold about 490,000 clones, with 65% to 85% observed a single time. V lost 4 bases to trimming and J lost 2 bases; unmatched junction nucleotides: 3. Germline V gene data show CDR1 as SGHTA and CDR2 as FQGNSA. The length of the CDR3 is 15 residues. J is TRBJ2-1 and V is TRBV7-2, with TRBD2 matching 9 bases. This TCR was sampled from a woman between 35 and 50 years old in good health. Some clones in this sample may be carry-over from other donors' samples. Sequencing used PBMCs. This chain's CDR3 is CASSSSGTTYNEQFF. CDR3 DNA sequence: TGTGCCAGCAGCTCTAGCGGGACTACCTACAATGAGCAGTTCTTC.